This TCR beta chain emerged from a study of T cell responses to AZD1222 COVID-19 vaccine. General observations from the study: Repertoire sampling happened only post peak T cell response. Baseline seropositives among AZD1222 recipients totaled only five to seven. Increases in Spike-specific TCR breadth and depth were seen after two AZD1222 doses.

Turning to this clone: Antigen specificity is unknown.

Second doses at about 4 or about 12 weeks were pooled. Clones were read by immunoSEQ multiplex PCR, and TCRdb kept only the in-frame ones, dropping some. The sample includes some 99,000 clones, roughly 90% seen only once; the top ten take about 15%. Germline trimming cut 4 bases from V and 6 bases from J; bases unmatched to any gene: 11. Germline CDR1 and CDR2: SGHRS and YFSETQ. The length of the CDR3 is 18 residues. V is TRBV5-1 and J is TRBJ2-2, with 14 nucleotides matching TRBD2. This TCR derives from an adult who received the AZD1222 COVID-19 vaccine. The starting material was peripheral blood, obtained 28 days after the second AZD1222 dose. The CDR3 is CASSRGTSGSLGSGELFF. CDR3 sequence (DNA): TGCGCCAGCAGCCGCGGGACTAGCGGGAGCCTCGGGTCCGGGGAGCTGTTTTTT.